The 2 T cell receptor beta chains given below trace back to one sample, sequenced in a study of blood T cell repertoires in COVID-19. The data were produced by immunoSEQ multiplex PCR, yet TCRdb's version contains in-frame clones alone and is incomplete. Of fewer than 350,000 clones listed, approximately 83% are singletons. The specimen sequenced was peripheral blood. These receptor sequences come from a young woman who had recovered from COVID-19.

The J gene is TRBJ1-1, the V gene TRBV5-6; D is ambiguous. Per germline, CDR1 SGHDT and CDR2 YYEEEE. The germline V and J ends were trimmed by 4 bases and 3 bases, with 13 bases remaining between them. The CDR3 covers 14 residues. The CDR3 reads CASSPKWEDTEAFF. The CDR3 bases are TGTGCCAGCAGCCCGAAATGGGAGGACACTGAAGCTTTCTTT.

Remarks on this clone: An end of the junction differs from the germline gene, which may be a read error. V gene TRBV7-7 combines with J gene TRBJ1-5; TRBD1 is a possible D gene (6 bases). This CDR3 region has 17 residues. Germline V gene data show CDR1 as SSHAT and CDR2 as FNYEAQ (reference sequence). The CDR3 reads CASSLEWARGAGQPQHF. The CDR3 DNA reads TGTGCTAGCAGCTTAGAGTGGGCCAGGGGAGCTGGGCAGCCCCAGCATTTT.